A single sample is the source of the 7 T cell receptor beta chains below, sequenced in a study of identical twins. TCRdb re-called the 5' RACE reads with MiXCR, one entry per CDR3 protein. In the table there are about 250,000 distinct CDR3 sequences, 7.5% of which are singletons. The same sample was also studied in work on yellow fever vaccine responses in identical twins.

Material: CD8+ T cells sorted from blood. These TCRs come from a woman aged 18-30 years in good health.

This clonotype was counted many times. CDR3 nucleotides: TGTGCCAGCAGTTTAACGGTTACCGGGGAGCTGTTTTTT. It translates to CASSLTVTGELFF. The rearrangement links TRBV12-3 or TRBV12-4 to TRBJ2-2; D remains unclear. The CDR3 extends over 13 amino acids. V was clipped by 2 bases and J by 5 bases, with 6 bases between them.

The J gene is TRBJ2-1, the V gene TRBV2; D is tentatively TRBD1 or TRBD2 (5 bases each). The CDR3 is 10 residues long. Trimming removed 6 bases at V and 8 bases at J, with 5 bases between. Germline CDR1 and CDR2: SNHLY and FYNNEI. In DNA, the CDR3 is TGTGCCAGCAGGGGGGATGAGCAGTTCTTC. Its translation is CASRGDEQFF.

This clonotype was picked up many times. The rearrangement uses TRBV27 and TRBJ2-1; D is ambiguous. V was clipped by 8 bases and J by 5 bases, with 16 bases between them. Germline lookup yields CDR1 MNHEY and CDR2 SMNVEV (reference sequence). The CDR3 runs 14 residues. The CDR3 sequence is CASAIAASHNEQFF. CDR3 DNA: TGTGCCAGCGCGATAGCTGCTTCCCACAATGAGCAGTTCTTC.

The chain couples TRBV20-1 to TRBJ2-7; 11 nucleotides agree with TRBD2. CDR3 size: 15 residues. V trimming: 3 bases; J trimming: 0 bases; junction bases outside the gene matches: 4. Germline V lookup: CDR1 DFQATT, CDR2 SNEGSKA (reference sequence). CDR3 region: CSARLAGGLSYEQYV. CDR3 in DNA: TGCAGTGCTAGGCTAGCGGGGGGCCTCTCCTACGAGCAGTACGTC.

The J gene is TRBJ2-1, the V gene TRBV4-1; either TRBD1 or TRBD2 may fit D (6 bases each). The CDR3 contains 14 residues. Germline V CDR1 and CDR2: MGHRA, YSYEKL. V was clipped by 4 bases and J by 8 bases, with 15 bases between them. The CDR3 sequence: CASSRRYREDEQFF. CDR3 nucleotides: TGCGCCAGCAGCCGACGATACAGGGAGGATGAGCAGTTCTTC.

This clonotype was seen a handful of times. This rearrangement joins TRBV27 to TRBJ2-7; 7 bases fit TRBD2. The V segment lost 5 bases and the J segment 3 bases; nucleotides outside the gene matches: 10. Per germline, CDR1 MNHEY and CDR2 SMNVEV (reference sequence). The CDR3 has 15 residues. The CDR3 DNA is TGTGCCAGCAGTGCTCCGGGACTAACTTACTACGAGCAGTACTTC. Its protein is CASSAPGLTYYEQYF.

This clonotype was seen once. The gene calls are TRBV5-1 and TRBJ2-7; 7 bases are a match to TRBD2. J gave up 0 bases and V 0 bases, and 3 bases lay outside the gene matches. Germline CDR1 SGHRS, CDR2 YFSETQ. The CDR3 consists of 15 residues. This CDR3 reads CASSLGRGSSYEQYV. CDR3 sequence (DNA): TGCGCCAGCAGCTTGGGGCGGGGGAGCTCCTACGAGCAGTACGTC.